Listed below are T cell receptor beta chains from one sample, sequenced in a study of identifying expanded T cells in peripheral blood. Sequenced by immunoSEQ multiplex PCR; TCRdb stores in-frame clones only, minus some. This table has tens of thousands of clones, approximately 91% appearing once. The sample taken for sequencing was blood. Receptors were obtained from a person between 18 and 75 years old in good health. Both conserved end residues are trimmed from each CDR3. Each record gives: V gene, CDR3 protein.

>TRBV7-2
ASSSRTGLDQPQH
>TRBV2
ATRQDLTEAF
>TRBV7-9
ASSPRTGWRGYT
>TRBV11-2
ASRGPDTQY
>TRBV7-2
ATGGRANSYNEQF
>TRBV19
ASIPRGGLANTGELF
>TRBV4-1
ASSQKLATTSTGELF
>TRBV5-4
ASSPLQETQY
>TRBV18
ASSSGTGNTIY
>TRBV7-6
ASHGGGEQF
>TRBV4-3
ASSQDLGKGNYEQY
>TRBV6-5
ASSYSFRTNTEAF